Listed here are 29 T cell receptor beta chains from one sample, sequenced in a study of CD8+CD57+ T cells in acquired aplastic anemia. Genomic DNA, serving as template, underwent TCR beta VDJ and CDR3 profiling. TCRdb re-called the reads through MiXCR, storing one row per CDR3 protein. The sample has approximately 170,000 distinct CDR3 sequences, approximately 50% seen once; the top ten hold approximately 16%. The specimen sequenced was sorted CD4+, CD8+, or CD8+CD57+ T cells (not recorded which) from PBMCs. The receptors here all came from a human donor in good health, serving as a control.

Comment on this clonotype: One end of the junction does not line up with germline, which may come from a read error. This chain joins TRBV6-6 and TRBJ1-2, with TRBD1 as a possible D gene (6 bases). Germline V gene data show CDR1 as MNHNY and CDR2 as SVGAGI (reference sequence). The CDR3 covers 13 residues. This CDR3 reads CASSHKDRKYYAF. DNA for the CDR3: TGTGCCAGCAGTCACAAGGACAGAAAATACTACGCCTTC.

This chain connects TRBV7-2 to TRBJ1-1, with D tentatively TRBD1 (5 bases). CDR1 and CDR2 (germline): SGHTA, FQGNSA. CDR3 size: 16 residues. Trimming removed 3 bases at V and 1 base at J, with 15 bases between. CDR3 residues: CASSLRSGTSNTEAFF. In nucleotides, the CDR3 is TGTGCCAGCAGCTTGCGTTCAGGGACTTCGAACACTGAAGCTTTCTTT.

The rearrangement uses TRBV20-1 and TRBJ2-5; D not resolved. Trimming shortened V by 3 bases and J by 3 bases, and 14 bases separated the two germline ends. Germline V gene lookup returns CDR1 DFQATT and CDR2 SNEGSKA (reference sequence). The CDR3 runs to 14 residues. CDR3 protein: CSASPGRAEETQYF. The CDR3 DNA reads TGCAGTGCTAGTCCCGGACGAGCCGAAGAGACCCAGTACTTC.

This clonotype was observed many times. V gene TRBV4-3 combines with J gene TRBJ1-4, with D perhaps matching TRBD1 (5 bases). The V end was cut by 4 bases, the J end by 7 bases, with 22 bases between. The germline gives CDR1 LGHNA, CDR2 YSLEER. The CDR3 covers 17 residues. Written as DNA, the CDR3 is TGCGCCAGCAGCCCCGCTAGGATTACAGGTGGGGGTGAAAAACTGTTTTTT. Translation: CASSPARITGGGEKLFF.

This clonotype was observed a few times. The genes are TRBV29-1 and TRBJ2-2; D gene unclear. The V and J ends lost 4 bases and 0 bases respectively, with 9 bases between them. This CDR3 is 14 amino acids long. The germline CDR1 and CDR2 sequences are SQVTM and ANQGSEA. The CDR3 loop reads CSVVRDTNTGELFF. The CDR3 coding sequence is TGCAGCGTTGTAAGGGATACGAACACCGGGGAGCTGTTTTTT.

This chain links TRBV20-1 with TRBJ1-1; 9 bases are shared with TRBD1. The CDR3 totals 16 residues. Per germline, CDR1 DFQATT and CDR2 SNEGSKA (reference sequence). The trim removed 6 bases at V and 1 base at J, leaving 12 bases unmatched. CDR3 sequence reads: CSAPGTGYGPNTEAFF. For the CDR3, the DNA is TGCAGTGCCCCGGGGACAGGGTACGGCCCGAACACTGAAGCTTTCTTT.

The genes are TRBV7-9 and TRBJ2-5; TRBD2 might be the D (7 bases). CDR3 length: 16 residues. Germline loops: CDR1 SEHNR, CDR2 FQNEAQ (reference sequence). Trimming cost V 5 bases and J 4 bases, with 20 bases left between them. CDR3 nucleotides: TGTGCCAGCAGCGCTCGGACAGCGGGGATGGGAGAGACCCAGTACTTC. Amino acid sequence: CASSARTAGMGETQYF.

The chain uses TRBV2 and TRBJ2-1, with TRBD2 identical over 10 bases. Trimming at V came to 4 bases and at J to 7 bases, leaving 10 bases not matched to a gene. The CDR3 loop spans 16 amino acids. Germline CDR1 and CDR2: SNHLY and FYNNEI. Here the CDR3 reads CASSALPSGSKNEQFF. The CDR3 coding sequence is TGTGCCAGCAGTGCCCTACCTAGCGGGAGTAAAAATGAGCAGTTCTTC. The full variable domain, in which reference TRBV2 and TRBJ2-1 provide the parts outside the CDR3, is EPEVTQTPSHQVTQMGQEVILRCVPISNHLYFYWYRQILGQKVEFLVSFYNNEISEKSEIFDDQFSVERPDGSNFTLKIRSTKLEDSAMYFCASSALPSGSKNEQFFGPGTRLTVL.

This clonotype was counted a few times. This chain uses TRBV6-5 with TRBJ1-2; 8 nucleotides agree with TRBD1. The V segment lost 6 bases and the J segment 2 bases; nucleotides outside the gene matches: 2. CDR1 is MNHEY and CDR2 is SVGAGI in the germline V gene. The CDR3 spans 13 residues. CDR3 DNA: TGTGCCAGCAGGGACAGGGACAACTATGGCTACACCTTC. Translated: CASRDRDNYGYTF.

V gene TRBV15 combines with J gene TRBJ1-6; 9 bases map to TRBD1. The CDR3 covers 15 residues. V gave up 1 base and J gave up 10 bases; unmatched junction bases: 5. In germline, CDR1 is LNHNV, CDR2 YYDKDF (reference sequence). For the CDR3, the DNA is TGTGCCACCAGCAGAGGGACAGGGGTGGGGTCACCCCTCCACTTT. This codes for CATSRGTGVGSPLHF.

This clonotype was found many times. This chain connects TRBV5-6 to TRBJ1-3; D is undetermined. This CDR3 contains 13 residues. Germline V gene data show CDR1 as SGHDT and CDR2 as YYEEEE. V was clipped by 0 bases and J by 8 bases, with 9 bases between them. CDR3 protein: CASSLGGRDTIYF. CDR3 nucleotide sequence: TGTGCCAGCAGCTTGGGAGGGCGAGACACCATATATTTT.

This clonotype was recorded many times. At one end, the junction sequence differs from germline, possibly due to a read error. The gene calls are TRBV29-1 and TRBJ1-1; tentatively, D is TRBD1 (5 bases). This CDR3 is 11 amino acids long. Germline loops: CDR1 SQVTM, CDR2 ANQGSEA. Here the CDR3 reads CGVDKTVEAFF. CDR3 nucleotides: TGCGGCGTTGATAAGACAGTTGAAGCTTTCTTT.

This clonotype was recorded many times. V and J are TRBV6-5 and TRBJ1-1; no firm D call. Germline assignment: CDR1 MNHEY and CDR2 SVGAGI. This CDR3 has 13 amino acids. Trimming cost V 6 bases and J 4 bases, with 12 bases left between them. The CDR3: CASSHPSGTEAFF. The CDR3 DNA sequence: TGTGCCAGCAGCCACCCAAGCGGCACTGAAGCTTTCTTT.

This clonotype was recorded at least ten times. CDR3 DNA: TGCAGTGCTCCTTACAACTACAATGAGCAGTTCTTC. The encoded protein is CSAPYNYNEQFF. The chain is built from TRBV20-1 and TRBJ2-1; no reliable D call. V was pared by 5 bases and J by 3 bases, with 8 bases between. CDR3 length: 12 residues. Germline CDR1 DFQATT, CDR2 SNEGSKA (reference sequence).

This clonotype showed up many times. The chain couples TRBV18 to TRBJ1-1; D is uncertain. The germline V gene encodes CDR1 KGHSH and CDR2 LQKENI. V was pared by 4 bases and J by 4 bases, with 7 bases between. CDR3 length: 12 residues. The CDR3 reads CASSLVSTEAFF. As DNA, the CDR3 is TGTGCCAGCTCACTAGTGAGCACTGAAGCTTTCTTT. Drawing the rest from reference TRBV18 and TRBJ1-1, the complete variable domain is NAGVMQNPRHLVRRRGQEARLRCSPMKGHSHVYWYRQLPEEGLKFMVYLQKENIIDESGMPKERFSAEFPKEGPSILRIQQVVRGDSAAYFCASSLVSTEAFFGQGTRLTVV.

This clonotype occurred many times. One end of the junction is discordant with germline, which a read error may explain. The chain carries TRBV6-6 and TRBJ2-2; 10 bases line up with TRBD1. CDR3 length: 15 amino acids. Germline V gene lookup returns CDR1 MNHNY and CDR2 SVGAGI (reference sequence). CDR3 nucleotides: TGTGCCAGCAGTAACTCTGACAGGGGGCCCGGGGAGCTGTTTTTT. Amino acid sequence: CASSNSDRGPGELFF.

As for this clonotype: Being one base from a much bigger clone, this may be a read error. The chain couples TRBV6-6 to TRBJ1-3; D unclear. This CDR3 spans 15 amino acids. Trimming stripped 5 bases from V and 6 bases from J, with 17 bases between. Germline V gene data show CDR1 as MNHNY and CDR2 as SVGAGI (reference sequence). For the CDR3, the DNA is TGTGCCAGCAGTGAATTATCGGGTCAGTCAAACACCATATATTTT. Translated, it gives CASSELSGQSNTIYF.

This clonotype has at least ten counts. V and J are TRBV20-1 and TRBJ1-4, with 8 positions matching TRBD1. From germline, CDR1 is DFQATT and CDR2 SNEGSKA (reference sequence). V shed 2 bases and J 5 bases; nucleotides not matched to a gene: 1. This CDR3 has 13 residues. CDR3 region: CSARRQGNEKLFF. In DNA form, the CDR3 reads TGCAGTGCTAGACGACAGGGGAATGAAAAACTGTTTTTT.

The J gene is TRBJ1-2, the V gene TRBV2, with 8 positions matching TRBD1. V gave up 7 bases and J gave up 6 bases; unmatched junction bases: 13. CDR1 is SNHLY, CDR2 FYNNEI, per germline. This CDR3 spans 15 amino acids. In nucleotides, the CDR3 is TGTGCCAGCACACCCCCGGACAGGGCCGTGGATGGCTACACCTTC. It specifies CASTPPDRAVDGYTF.

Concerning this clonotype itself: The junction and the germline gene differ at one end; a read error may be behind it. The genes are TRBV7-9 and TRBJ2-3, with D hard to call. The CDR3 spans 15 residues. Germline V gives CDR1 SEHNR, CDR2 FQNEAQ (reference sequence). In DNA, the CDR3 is TGTGCCAGCAGCTTAGCGATTTATAGCACAGATACACAGTATTTT. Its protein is CASSLAIYSTDTQYF.

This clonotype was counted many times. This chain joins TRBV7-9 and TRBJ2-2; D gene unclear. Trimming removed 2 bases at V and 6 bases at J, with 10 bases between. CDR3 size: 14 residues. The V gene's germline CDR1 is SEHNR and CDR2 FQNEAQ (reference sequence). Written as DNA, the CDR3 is TGTGCCAGCAGCTTAATAGTAATCCCCGGGGAGCTGTTTTTT. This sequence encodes CASSLIVIPGELFF.

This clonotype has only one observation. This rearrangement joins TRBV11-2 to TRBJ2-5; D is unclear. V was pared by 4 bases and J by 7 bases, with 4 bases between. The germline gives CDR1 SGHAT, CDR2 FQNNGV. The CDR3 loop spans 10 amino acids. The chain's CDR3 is CASSSMTQYF. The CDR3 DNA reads TGTGCCAGCAGCTCAATGACCCAGTACTTC.

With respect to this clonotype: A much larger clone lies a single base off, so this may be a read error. The CDR3 sequence is CASSPQGGGAGAFF. The DNA of the CDR3 is TGTGCCAGCAGTCCTCAAGGAGGGGGCGCGGGAGCTTTCTTT. The V gene is TRBV6-2 or TRBV6-3, the J gene TRBJ1-1; 7 nucleotides agree with TRBD1. The length of the CDR3 is 14 residues. Germline loops: CDR1 MNHEY, CDR2 SVGEGT. V shed 5 bases, J shed 10 bases, and the junction held 13 bases outside the gene matches.

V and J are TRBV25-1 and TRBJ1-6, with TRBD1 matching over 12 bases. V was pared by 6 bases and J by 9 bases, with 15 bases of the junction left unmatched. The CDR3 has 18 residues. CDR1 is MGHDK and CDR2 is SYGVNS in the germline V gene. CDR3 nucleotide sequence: TGTGCCAGCAGCCAACACCAAACGGGACAGGGGGCAGGTTCACCCCTCCACTTT. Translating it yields CASSQHQTGQGAGSPLHF.

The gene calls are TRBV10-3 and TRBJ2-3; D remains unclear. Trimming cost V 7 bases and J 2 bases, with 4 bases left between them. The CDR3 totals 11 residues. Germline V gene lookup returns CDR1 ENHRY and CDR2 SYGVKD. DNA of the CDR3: TGTGCCATCACCGACACAGATACGCAGTATTTT. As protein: CAITDTDTQYF.

The CDR3 loop is CSVPHKVGYTF. In nucleotides, the CDR3 is TGCAGCGTTCCCCACAAGGTGGGCTACACCTTC. This chain uses TRBV29-1 with TRBJ1-2; D is unclear. V dropped 5 bases and J dropped 8 bases, with 12 bases sitting between them. The CDR3 runs to 11 residues. The germline V gene has CDR1 SQVTM and CDR2 ANQGSEA.

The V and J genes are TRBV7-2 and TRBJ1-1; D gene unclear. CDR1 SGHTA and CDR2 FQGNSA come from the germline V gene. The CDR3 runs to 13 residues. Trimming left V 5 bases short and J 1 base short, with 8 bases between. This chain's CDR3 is CASSPAANTEAFF. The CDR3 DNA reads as TGTGCCAGCAGCCCCGCCGCGAACACTGAAGCTTTCTTT.

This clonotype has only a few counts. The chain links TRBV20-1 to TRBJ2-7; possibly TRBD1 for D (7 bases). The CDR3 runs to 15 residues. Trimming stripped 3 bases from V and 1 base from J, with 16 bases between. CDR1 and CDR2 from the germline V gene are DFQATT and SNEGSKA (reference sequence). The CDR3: CSARGAGTASYEQYF. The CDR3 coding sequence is TGCAGTGCTAGGGGGGCGGGGACAGCATCCTACGAGCAGTACTTC.

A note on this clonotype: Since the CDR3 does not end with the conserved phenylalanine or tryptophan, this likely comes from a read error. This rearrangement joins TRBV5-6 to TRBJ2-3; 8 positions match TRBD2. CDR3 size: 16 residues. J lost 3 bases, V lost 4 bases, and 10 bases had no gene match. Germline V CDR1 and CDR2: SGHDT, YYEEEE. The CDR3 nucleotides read TGTGCCAGCAGCGCCCTGCGCGGGGGGACGACAGATACGCAGTATCTT. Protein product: CASSALRGGTTDTQYL.